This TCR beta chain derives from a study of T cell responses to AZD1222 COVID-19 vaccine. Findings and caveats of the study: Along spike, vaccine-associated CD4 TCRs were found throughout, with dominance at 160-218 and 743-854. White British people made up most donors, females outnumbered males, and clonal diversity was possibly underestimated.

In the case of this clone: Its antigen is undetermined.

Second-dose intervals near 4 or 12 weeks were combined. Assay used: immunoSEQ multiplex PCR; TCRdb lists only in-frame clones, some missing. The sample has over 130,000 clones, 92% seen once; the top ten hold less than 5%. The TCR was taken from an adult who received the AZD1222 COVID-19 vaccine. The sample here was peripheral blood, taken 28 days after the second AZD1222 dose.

CDR3 region: CASSLVPDREAFF. The CDR3 nucleotides read TGTGCCAGCAGCTTAGTGCCGGACAGAGAAGCTTTCTTT. The chain joins TRBV7-2 to TRBJ1-1; a possible D gene is TRBD1 (6 bases). This CDR3 is 13 amino acids long. The ends were cut back, 1 base at V and 8 bases at J, with 11 bases in the middle. CDR1 and CDR2 from the germline V gene are SGHTA and FQGNSA.